This T cell receptor beta chain appears in the sequencing data of a study of post-analysis software for immune sequencing data. Turning to the study itself: Patients had relapsing-remitting, secondary progressive or progressive-relapsing multiple sclerosis; some lacked subtype. Study-wide points: Five TRBV segments, including TRBV5-6, TRBV5-1 and TRBV20-1, were more frequent in patients than controls.

Comments on this clonotype: Its antigen is still unknown. Germline and junction disagree at one end, which may indicate a read error.

Germline loops: CDR1 SQVTM, CDR2 ANQGSEA. The CDR3 consists of 13 residues. Incorporated into the TCR beta cDNA libraries were unique molecular identifiers, which served to reduce PCR and sequencing biases. TCRdb re-derived calls from the PCR reads in MiXCR, one entry per CDR3 protein. The sample carries fewer than 850,000 distinct CDR3 sequences, about 32% recorded once. The chain recombines TRBV29-1 with TRBJ2-2, with TRBD1 identical over 10 bases. The clonotype was recovered from a girl aged 5 to 17 with multiple sclerosis. The sample consisted of blood. CDR3 DNA sequence: TGCGGGGGACAGGGGTCGAACACCGGGGAGCGGTTTTTT. It translates to CGGQGSNTGERFF.